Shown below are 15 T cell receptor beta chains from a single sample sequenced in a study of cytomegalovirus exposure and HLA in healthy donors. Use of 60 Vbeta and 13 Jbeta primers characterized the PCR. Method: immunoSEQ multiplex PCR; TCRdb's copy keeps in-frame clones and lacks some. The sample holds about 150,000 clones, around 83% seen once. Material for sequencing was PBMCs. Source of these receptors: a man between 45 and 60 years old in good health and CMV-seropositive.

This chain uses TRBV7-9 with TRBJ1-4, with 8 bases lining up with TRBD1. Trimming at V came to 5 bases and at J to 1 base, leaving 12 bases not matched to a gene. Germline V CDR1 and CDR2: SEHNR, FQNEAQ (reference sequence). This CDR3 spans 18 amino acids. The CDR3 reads CASSLGQGRFLTNEKLFF. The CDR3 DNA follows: TGTGCCAGCAGCCTTGGACAGGGCCGATTCCTAACTAATGAAAAACTGTTTTTT.

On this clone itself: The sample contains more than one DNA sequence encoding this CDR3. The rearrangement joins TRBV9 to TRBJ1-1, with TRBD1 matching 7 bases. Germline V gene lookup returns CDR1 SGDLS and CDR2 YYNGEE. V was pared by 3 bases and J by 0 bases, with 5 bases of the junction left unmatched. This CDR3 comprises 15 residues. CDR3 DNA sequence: TGTGCCAGCAGCGGATCAGGGGGTATGAACACTGAAGCTTTCTTT. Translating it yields CASSGSGGMNTEAFF.

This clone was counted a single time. In nucleotides, the CDR3 is TGCAGCGTTGAACAGACTAGCCTGGCTGTGGAGACCCAGTACTTC. Translating gives CSVEQTSLAVETQYF. The V call is TRBV29-1, the J call TRBJ2-5, with 7 positions matching TRBD2. Germline trimming cut 2 bases from V and 5 bases from J; bases unmatched to any gene: 11. This CDR3 is built from 15 residues. Germline V lookup: CDR1 SQVTM, CDR2 ANQGSEA.

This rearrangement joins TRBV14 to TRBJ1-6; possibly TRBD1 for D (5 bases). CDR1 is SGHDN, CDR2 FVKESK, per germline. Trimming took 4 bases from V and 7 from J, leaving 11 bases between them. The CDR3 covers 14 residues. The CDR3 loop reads CASSRGLRNSPLHF. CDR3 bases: TGTGCCAGCAGCCGGGGACTCCGAAATTCACCCCTCCACTTT.

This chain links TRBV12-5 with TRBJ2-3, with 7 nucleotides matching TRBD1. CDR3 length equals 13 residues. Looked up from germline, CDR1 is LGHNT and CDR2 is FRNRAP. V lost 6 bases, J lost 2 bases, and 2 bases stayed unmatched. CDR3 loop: CASGGTDTDTQYF. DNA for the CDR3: TGTGCTAGTGGGGGGACAGACACAGATACGCAGTATTTT.

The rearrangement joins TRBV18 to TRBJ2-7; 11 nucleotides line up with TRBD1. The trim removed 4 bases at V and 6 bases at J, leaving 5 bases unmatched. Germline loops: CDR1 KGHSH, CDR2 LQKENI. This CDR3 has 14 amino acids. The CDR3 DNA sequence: TGTGCCAGCTCACAGGGACAGGGGGGATCCGAGCAGTACTTC. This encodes CASSQGQGGSEQYF.

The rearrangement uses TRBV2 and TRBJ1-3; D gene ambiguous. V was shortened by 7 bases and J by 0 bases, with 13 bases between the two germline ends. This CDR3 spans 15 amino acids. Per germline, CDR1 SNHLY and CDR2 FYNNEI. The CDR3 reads CASTVRGLSGNTIYF. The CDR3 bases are TGTGCCAGCACCGTGAGAGGCCTCTCTGGAAACACCATATATTTT.

Written as DNA, the CDR3 is TGTGCCAGTAGTACGCCGGGACAGGGGTTTGGTGCCCAGTACTTC. Protein: CASSTPGQGFGAQYF. The chain employs TRBV19 and TRBJ2-5, with 10 bases fitting TRBD1. Trimming took 4 bases from V and 9 from J; bases not matched to a gene: 11. Germline V lookup: CDR1 LNHDA, CDR2 SQIVND (reference sequence). The CDR3 is made up of 15 amino acids.

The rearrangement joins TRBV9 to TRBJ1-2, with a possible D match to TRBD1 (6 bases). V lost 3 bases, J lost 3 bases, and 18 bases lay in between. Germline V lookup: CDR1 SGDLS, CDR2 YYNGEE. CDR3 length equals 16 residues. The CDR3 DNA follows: TGTGCCAGCAGCGGTAGGGGGGCGGGGGGAGACTATGGCTACACCTTC. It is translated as CASSGRGAGGDYGYTF. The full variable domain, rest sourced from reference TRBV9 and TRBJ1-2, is DSGVTQTPKHLITATGQRVTLRCSPRSGDLSVYWYQQSLDQGLQFLIQYYNGEERAKGNILERFSAQQFPDLHSELNLSSLELGDSALYFCASSGRGAGGDYGYTFGSGTRLTVV.

The CDR3 is CASSRQGATNEKLFF. CDR3 nucleotide sequence: TGCGCCAGCAGTAGACAGGGGGCAACTAATGAAAAACTGTTTTTT. The chain combines TRBV5-1 with TRBJ1-4; 9 nucleotides align to TRBD1. The CDR3 is 15 amino acids. The J segment lost 0 bases and the V segment lost 5 bases, leaving 2 bases of the junction unmatched. Germline assignment: CDR1 SGHRS and CDR2 YFSETQ.

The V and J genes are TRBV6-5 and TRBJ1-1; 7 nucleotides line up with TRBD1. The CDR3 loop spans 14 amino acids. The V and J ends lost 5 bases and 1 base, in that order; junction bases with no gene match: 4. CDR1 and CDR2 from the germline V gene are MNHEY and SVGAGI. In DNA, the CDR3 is TGTGCCAGCAGTCGTAACAGGGGGAACACTGAAGCTTTCTTT. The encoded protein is CASSRNRGNTEAFF.

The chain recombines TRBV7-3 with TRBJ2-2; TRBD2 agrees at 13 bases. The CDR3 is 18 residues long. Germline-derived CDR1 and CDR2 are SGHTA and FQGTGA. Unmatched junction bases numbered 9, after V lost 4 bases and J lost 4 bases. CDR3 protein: CASSSTSGRAVGTGELFF. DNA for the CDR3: TGTGCCAGCAGCTCCACTAGCGGGAGGGCCGTGGGCACCGGGGAGCTGTTTTTT. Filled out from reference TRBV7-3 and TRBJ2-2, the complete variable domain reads GAGVSQTPSNKVTEKGKYVELRCDPISGHTALYWYRQSLGQGPEFLIYFQGTGAADDSGLPNDRFFAVRPEGSVSTLKIQRTERGDSAVYLCASSSTSGRAVGTGELFFGEGSRLTVL.

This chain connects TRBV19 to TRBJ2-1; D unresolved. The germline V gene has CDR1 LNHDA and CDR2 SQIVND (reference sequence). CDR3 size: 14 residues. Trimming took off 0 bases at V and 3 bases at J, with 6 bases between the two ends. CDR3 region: CASSIENSYNEQFF. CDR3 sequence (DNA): TGTGCCAGTAGTATAGAGAATAGCTACAATGAGCAGTTCTTC.

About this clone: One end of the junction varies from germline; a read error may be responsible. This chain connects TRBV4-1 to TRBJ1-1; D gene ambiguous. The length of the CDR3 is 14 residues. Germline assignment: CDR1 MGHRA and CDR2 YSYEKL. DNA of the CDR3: TGTGCCAGCAGCCAAGGTGAGGTAGGCACTGAAGCTTTCTTT. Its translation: CASSQGEVGTEAFF.

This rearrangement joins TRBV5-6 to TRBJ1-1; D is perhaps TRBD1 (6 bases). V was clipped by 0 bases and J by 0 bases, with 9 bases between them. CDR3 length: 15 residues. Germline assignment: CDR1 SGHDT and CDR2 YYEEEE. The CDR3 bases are TGTGCCAGCAGCTTGGGACAGGCTATGAACACTGAAGCTTTCTTT. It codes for CASSLGQAMNTEAFF.